A single sample is the source of the 12 T cell receptor beta chains below, sequenced in a study of blood T cell repertoires in COVID-19. Sequenced by immunoSEQ multiplex PCR; TCRdb stores in-frame clones only, minus some. The data show 100,000 to 150,000 clones, over 60% seen once. Sequencing was carried out using peripheral blood. Source of these receptors: a man in his forties with active or convalescent COVID-19.

The chain couples TRBV6-2 or TRBV6-3 to TRBJ2-6; D might be TRBD2 (6 bases). The CDR3 runs to 15 residues. Germline V gene sequence: CDR1 MNHEY, CDR2 SVGEGT. V lost 4 bases to trimming and J lost 3 bases, with 10 bases between them. The CDR3 is CASSSRGDGANVLTF. DNA of the CDR3: TGTGCCAGCAGTTCTCGCGGGGATGGGGCCAACGTCCTGACTTTC.

The V call is TRBV5-1, the J call TRBJ2-7; D might be TRBD1 (5 bases). CDR1 and CDR2 from the germline V gene are SGHRS and YFSETQ. V lost 4 bases and J 1 base, leaving 18 bases between the germline ends. The CDR3 contains 16 residues. The chain's CDR3 is CASSIRSGRGSYEQYF. CDR3 in DNA: TGCGCCAGCAGCATAAGATCGGGTAGGGGATCCTACGAGCAGTACTTC.

The chain couples TRBV4-2 to TRBJ1-1; perhaps TRBD1 as D (6 bases). Germline V gene data show CDR1 as LGHNA and CDR2 as YNFKEQ. V was shortened by 1 base and J by 6 bases, with 15 bases between the two germline ends. There are 15 residues in the CDR3. The CDR3 sequence: CASSQGGQGSAEAFF. Here the CDR3 DNA reads TGTGCCAGCAGCCAAGGAGGTCAGGGGAGCGCTGAAGCTTTCTTT.

The rearrangement joins TRBV29-1 to TRBJ2-2, with a possible D match to TRBD1 (6 bases). In germline, CDR1 is SQVTM, CDR2 ANQGSEA. This CDR3 region has 14 residues. V was shortened by 8 bases and J by 2 bases, with 15 bases between the two germline ends. CDR3 DNA sequence: TGCAGCCATGAGGACAGAAGAAACACCGGGGAGCTGTTTTTT. It is translated as CSHEDRRNTGELFF.

The chain is built from TRBV6-6 and TRBJ2-1; D unclear. From germline, CDR1 is MNHNY and CDR2 SVGAGI (reference sequence). There are 14 residues in the CDR3. V was clipped by 1 base and J by 3 bases, with 7 bases between them. CDR3 region: CASSYYSVYNEQFF. The DNA of the CDR3 is TGTGCCAGCAGTTACTATTCCGTCTACAATGAGCAGTTCTTC.

This clone was seen a few times. The rearrangement uses TRBV3-1 (or the pseudogene TRBV3-2) and TRBJ2-1; 10 nucleotides match TRBD2. The CDR3 is 15 amino acids. Trimming took 4 bases from V and 7 from J; bases not matched to a gene: 7. Per germline, CDR1 LGHDT and CDR2 YNNKEL (reference sequence). The CDR3 loop is CASSRGTSVLNEQFF. CDR3 bases: TGTGCCAGCAGCCGAGGGACTAGCGTACTGAATGAGCAGTTCTTC.

The chain is built from TRBV27 and TRBJ1-6; the D gene is possibly TRBD1 (6 bases). The CDR3 is 15 residues long. The germline V and J ends were trimmed by 1 base and 10 bases, with 14 bases remaining between them. The germline gives CDR1 MNHEY, CDR2 SMNVEV (reference sequence). CDR3 protein: CASSLFQQGSSPLHF. DNA of the CDR3: TGTGCCAGCAGTTTATTCCAACAGGGCAGCTCACCCCTCCACTTT.

The gene calls are TRBV12-3 or TRBV12-4 and TRBJ1-5; D might be TRBD1 (5 bases). The CDR3 is 13 amino acids. The ends were cut back, 5 bases at V and 7 bases at J, with 12 bases in the middle. CDR3 sequence reads: CASSKGVKQPQHF. CDR3 DNA: TGTGCCAGCAGTAAAGGGGTCAAGCAGCCCCAGCATTTT.

This clone turned up a few times. This chain connects TRBV2 to TRBJ2-1, with 10 positions matching TRBD2. The CDR3 covers 14 residues. V was clipped by 8 bases and J by 8 bases; unmatched bases: 9. Germline assignment: CDR1 SNHLY and CDR2 FYNNEI. DNA of the CDR3: TGTGCCAGCCAACTAGCGGGGAGATATTATGAGCAGTTCTTC. Translated: CASQLAGRYYEQFF.

This clone came up once. The chain carries TRBV28 and TRBJ1-1, with D possibly TRBD1 on 5 matching bases. This CDR3 contains 14 residues. CDR1 and CDR2 from the germline V gene are MDHEN and SYDVKM. V lost 7 bases and J lost 2, with 14 bases in between. CDR3 sequence: CASIPYDRNTEAFF. Here the CDR3 DNA reads TGTGCCAGCATCCCGTACGACAGAAACACTGAAGCTTTCTTT. The complete variable domain, with remaining parts taken from reference TRBV28 and TRBJ1-1, reads DVKVTQSSRYLVKRTGEKVFLECVQDMDHENMFWYRQDPGLGLRLIYFSYDVKMKEKGDIPEGYSVSREKKERFSLILESASTNQTSMYLCASIPYDRNTEAFFGQGTRLTVV.

This clone turned up a few times. V usage is TRBV10-3 and J usage is TRBJ2-1; a possible D gene is TRBD2 (6 bases). Germline CDR1 is ENHRY and CDR2 is SYGVKD. Trimming shortened V by 0 bases and J by 10 bases, and 19 bases separated the two germline ends. CDR3 length: 16 amino acids. The CDR3 region has the DNA TGTGCCATCAGTGAGTCGGTGCAGCCACCGGGACTGGAGCAGTTCTTC. This gives the protein CAISESVQPPGLEQFF.

The chain is built from TRBV19 and TRBJ1-5; D perhaps matches TRBD1 (6 bases). CDR1 is LNHDA, CDR2 SQIVND, per germline (reference sequence). CDR3 length: 16 amino acids. V was cut by 9 bases and J by 2 bases, with 20 bases left in between. CDR3 nucleotides: TGTGCCAGCTGGGAGGGGGTAGGGTTCGGCAATCAGCCCCAGCATTTT. As protein: CASWEGVGFGNQPQHF.